The 18 T cell receptor beta chains below all came from one sample that was sequenced in a study of cytomegalovirus exposure and HLA in healthy donors. The PCR had 60 Vbeta and 13 Jbeta primers. TCRdb's copy holds only in-frame clones and misses some; the assay was immunoSEQ multiplex PCR. The sample lists around 150,000 clones, 75% to 85% seen once, with roughly 13% in the top ten. Sequenced input: PBMCs. The receptors shown here come from a woman aged 50 to 65 in good health and CMV-seronegative.

This sequence joins TRBV7-9 and TRBJ2-3; a possible D gene is TRBD1 (6 bases). V lost 5 bases, J lost 0 bases, and 18 bases lay in between. Germline loops: CDR1 SEHNR, CDR2 FQNEAQ (reference sequence). The CDR3 consists of 17 residues. The CDR3 here is CASSVRRGLDSTDTQYF. Written as DNA, the CDR3 is TGTGCCAGCAGCGTTAGAAGGGGGTTGGATAGCACAGATACGCAGTATTTT. The variable domain in full, with the rest retrieved from reference TRBV7-9 and TRBJ2-3, is DTGVSQNPRHKITKRGQNVTFRCDPISEHNRLYWYRQTLGQGPEFLTYFQNEAQLEKSRLLSDRFSAERPKGSFSTLEIQRTEQGDSAMYLCASSVRRGLDSTDTQYFGPGTRLTVL.

This clone appeared a single time. The chain employs TRBV4-3 and TRBJ2-1; D call uncertain. Germline V gene sequence: CDR1 LGHNA, CDR2 YSLEER. Trimming shortened V by 3 bases and J by 0 bases, and 9 bases separated the two germline ends. The CDR3 runs to 15 residues. The CDR3 sequence is CASSHLTSSYNEQFF. In nucleotides, the CDR3 is TGCGCCAGCAGCCATTTAACCAGCTCCTACAATGAGCAGTTCTTC.

The chain couples TRBV2 to TRBJ1-1; possible D gene TRBD1, 6 bases. Per the germline V gene, CDR1 is SNHLY and CDR2 is FYNNEI. The CDR3 consists of 11 residues. V lost 11 bases, J lost 4 bases, and 11 bases lay in between. The CDR3 loop is CAGKGGTEAFF. In DNA, the CDR3 is TGTGCCGGAAAAGGGGGCACTGAAGCTTTCTTT.

This clone was observed a few times. The chain couples TRBV7-2 to TRBJ2-3; a weak D match, TRBD2 (6 bases). Germline V gives CDR1 SGHTA, CDR2 FQGNSA. The CDR3 is made up of 11 amino acids. V lost 8 bases and J 6 bases, leaving 9 bases between the germline ends. CDR3 protein: CASRGGDTQYF. Here the CDR3 DNA reads TGTGCCAGCCGTGGGGGGGATACGCAGTATTTT.

The chain uses TRBV19 and TRBJ1-1; maybe TRBD1 (5 bases). The germline CDR1 and CDR2 sequences are LNHDA and SQIVND (reference sequence). This CDR3 is 15 amino acids long. V lost 3 bases and J lost 6, with 17 bases in between. DNA for the CDR3: TGTGCCAGTAGTATTTCGTTGGCTACAGGCCCTGAAGCTTTCTTT. This codes for CASSISLATGPEAFF. Based on the CDR3 plus reference TRBV19 and TRBJ1-1, the full variable domain is DGGITQSPKYLFRKEGQNVTLSCEQNLNHDAMYWYRQDPGQGLRLIYYSQIVNDFQKGDIAEGYSVSREKKESFPLTVTSAQKNPTAFYLCASSISLATGPEAFFGQGTRLTVV.

The chain is built from TRBV7-3 and TRBJ1-2; weak D call: TRBD1 (5 bases). Germline CDR1 reads SGHTA; CDR2 reads FQGTGA. Trimming took off 5 bases at V and 4 bases at J, with 11 bases between the two ends. This CDR3 has 13 amino acids. The CDR3 DNA is TGTGCCAGCAGCCCCAGGGCCGGCTATGGCTACACCTTC. Encoded protein: CASSPRAGYGYTF.

The chain recombines TRBV28 with TRBJ1-1; D ambiguous. The CDR3 covers 14 residues. Germline CDR1 is MDHEN and CDR2 is SYDVKM. Trimming took off 2 bases at V and 5 bases at J, with 12 bases between the two ends. The CDR3, as DNA: TGTGCCAGCAGTTTACCCCCGGGGAGAACTGAAGCTTTCTTT. It is translated as CASSLPPGRTEAFF.

The chain couples TRBV6-1 to TRBJ2-7; D remains unclear. The CDR3 consists of 12 residues. Germline V gives CDR1 MNHNS, CDR2 SASEGT. V was trimmed by 7 bases and J by 4 bases, leaving 11 bases between them. CDR3: CASKKGGYEQYF. In DNA form, the CDR3 reads TGTGCCAGCAAAAAAGGCGGTTACGAGCAGTACTTC.

The J gene is TRBJ1-5, the V gene TRBV7-9; D uncertain. V was shortened by 4 bases and J by 1 base, with 8 bases between the two germline ends. Germline V gene data show CDR1 as SEHNR and CDR2 as FQNEAQ (reference sequence). CDR3 length: 14 residues. This CDR3 reads CASSSDTSNQPQHF. DNA of the CDR3: TGTGCCAGCAGCTCTGACACGAGCAATCAGCCCCAGCATTTT.

J is TRBJ1-4 and V is TRBV7-2; 7 nucleotides match TRBD1. Trimming took 8 bases from V and 4 from J; bases not matched to a gene: 4. The germline V gene encodes CDR1 SGHTA and CDR2 FQGNSA. The CDR3 has 13 amino acids. The CDR3 coding sequence is TGTGCCAGCCGGACAGGAGTTAATGAAAAACTGTTTTTT. Its protein is CASRTGVNEKLFF.

A remark on this clone: The sample carries other DNA sequences with the same CDR3. The chain joins TRBV5-1 to TRBJ1-4; 9 bases agree with TRBD1. The trim removed 0 bases at V and 0 bases at J, leaving 0 bases unmatched. Per germline, CDR1 SGHRS and CDR2 YFSETQ. CDR3 length: 16 residues. The CDR3 reads CASSLGQGATNEKLFF. CDR3 in DNA: TGCGCCAGCAGCTTGGGACAGGGGGCAACTAATGAAAAACTGTTTTTT. The full variable domain, with the rest looked up from reference TRBV5-1 and TRBJ1-4, is KAGVTQTPRYLIKTRGQQVTLSCSPISGHRSVSWYQQTPGQGLQFLFEYFSETQRNKGNFPGRFSGRQFSNSRSEMNVSTLELGDSALYLCASSLGQGATNEKLFFGSGTQLSVL.

The chain recombines TRBV6-5 with TRBJ1-2; perhaps TRBD1 as D (5 bases). Deletions cut 0 bases from V and 2 bases from J, with 7 bases between. The CDR3 covers 14 residues. The germline V gene encodes CDR1 MNHEY and CDR2 SVGAGI. CDR3 DNA sequence: TGTGCCAGCAGTTACTCAAAGGGGAACTATGGCTACACCTTC. As protein: CASSYSKGNYGYTF.

This clone occurred a few times. The CDR3, as DNA: TGTGCCAGCAGCGTAGGGGGCACGGCCTACGAGCAGTACTTC. This sequence encodes CASSVGGTAYEQYF. V is TRBV9 and J is TRBJ2-7; D is perhaps TRBD1 (5 bases). Germline-derived CDR1 and CDR2 are SGDLS and YYNGEE. V lost 0 bases and J 2 bases, leaving 9 bases between the germline ends. This CDR3 region has 14 residues.

The V call is TRBV9, the J call TRBJ1-1; D not resolved. The germline V gene has CDR1 SGDLS and CDR2 YYNGEE. Trimming removed 1 base at V and 0 bases at J, with 10 bases between. The CDR3 is made up of 15 amino acids. CDR3 protein: CASSVSPGMNTEAFF. CDR3 bases: TGTGCCAGCAGCGTATCTCCAGGCATGAACACTGAAGCTTTCTTT.

The J gene is TRBJ1-1, the V gene TRBV4-3; D possibly corresponds to TRBD1 (5 bases). Germline V gene data show CDR1 as LGHNA and CDR2 as YSLEER. The CDR3 contains 14 residues. V gave up 3 bases and J gave up 1 base, with 9 bases separating them. CDR3 protein: CASSHPDRNTEAFF. The CDR3, as DNA: TGCGCCAGCAGCCACCCCGACAGGAACACTGAAGCTTTCTTT.

With regard to this clone: The sample contains more than one DNA sequence encoding this CDR3. This chain uses TRBV2 with TRBJ1-5; a possible D gene is TRBD1 (6 bases). Germline CDR1 and CDR2: SNHLY and FYNNEI. The CDR3 covers 13 residues. V lost 6 bases, J lost 7 bases, and 13 bases lay in between. The CDR3 here is CASRGDTGQPQHF. Written as DNA, the CDR3 is TGTGCCAGCAGGGGGGACACGGGACAGCCCCAGCATTTT. The full variable domain, its missing parts supplied by reference TRBV2 and TRBJ1-5, is EPEVTQTPSHQVTQMGQEVILRCVPISNHLYFYWYRQILGQKVEFLVSFYNNEISEKSEIFDDQFSVERPDGSNFTLKIRSTKLEDSAMYFCASRGDTGQPQHFGDGTRLSIL.

V usage is TRBV19 and J usage is TRBJ1-4, with 7 bases identical to TRBD1. There are 14 residues in the CDR3. Germline loops: CDR1 LNHDA, CDR2 SQIVND (reference sequence). Losses at the gene ends were 8 bases for V and 8 bases for J; bases not matched to a gene: 11. The CDR3 reads CASSITGVEEKLFF. CDR3 nucleotide sequence: TGTGCCAGTTCAATTACAGGGGTGGAAGAAAAACTGTTTTTT.

The chain is built from TRBV9 and TRBJ2-7; D is possibly TRBD1 (6 bases). The germline V gene has CDR1 SGDLS and CDR2 YYNGEE. CDR3 size: 13 residues. V was cut by 3 bases and J by 10 bases, with 17 bases left in between. The CDR3, as DNA: TGTGCCAGCAGCGCCAAATCAGGGGACAATCAGTACTTC. Protein: CASSAKSGDNQYF.